The clone carrying this T cell receptor (beta chain) has a handful of counts. Its target is unknown. These data come from a study of T-cell reconstitution after alpha-beta-depleted transplantation in children. Findings of the study overall: T cells produced anew were the main source of T-cell counts and diversity one year after transplant. Two months or so post-transplant, alpha-beta T cells reportedly derived from several hundred expanded graft clones. Some patients' high day-60 TCRbeta diversity was traced to surviving recipient T cells and thymic progenitors.

The V and J ends lost 3 bases and 0 bases, in that order; junction bases with no gene match: 5. The CDR3 has 17 amino acids. The germline V gene encodes CDR1 SQVTM and CDR2 ANQGSEA. Library preparation (for TCRbeta) was performed with unique molecular identifiers. TCRdb re-called the PCR reads with MiXCR, one entry per CDR3 protein. The sample includes roughly 200,000 distinct CDR3 sequences, 7% to 9% of them seen just once. This TCR came from a male patient aged 2 to 9 who had a stem cell transplant for acute myeloid leukemia, so the T cells may come from the graft donor. Specimen: PBMCs, mostly from graft donor cells, collected 360 days after TCRalphabeta/CD19-depleted stem cell transplant. The chain combines TRBV29-1 with TRBJ2-3; 14 nucleotides line up with TRBD2. The DNA for the CDR3 is TGCAGCGTTGAGGGGACTAGCGGGGGCCTTAGCACAGATACGCAGTATTTT. It codes for CSVEGTSGGLSTDTQYF.